Listed here is a single TCR beta chain. What it binds is unknown. Trimming stripped 5 bases from V and 1 base from J, with 8 bases between. The CDR3 consists of 13 residues. Germline lookup yields CDR1 MNHNS and CDR2 SASEGT. This sample was taken from a study of T cells after posttransplantation cyclophosphamide. General observations from the study: Skin or GI-infiltrating T cells shared few TRB sequences with blood. TRB clonality was highly associated with recipient CMV seropositivity and reactivation. Later post-transplant blood repertoires were often dominated by donor CD8+ memory clones.

Treatment was busulfan-fludarabine conditioning, a marrow graft, and cyclophosphamide on days +3 and +4. Produced via immunoSEQ multiplex PCR; TCRdb's table is partial and in-frame only. The sample includes about 7,600 clones, roughly four fifths of them seen just once. Here the sequenced sample was CD4+ T cells sorted from blood, taken approximately 1,100 days after allogeneic stem cell transplant with posttransplant cyclophosphamide. The chain combines TRBV6-1 with TRBJ1-1, with D hard to call. This receptor was obtained from a female patient in her thirties or forties who received an allogeneic stem cell transplant from a related donor, was CMV-positive, and had no GVHD. Some of these T cells may belong to the graft donor. The CDR3 coding sequence is TGTGCCAGCAGTATGGCGGCGAACACTGAAGCTTTCTTT. This codes for CASSMAANTEAFF.